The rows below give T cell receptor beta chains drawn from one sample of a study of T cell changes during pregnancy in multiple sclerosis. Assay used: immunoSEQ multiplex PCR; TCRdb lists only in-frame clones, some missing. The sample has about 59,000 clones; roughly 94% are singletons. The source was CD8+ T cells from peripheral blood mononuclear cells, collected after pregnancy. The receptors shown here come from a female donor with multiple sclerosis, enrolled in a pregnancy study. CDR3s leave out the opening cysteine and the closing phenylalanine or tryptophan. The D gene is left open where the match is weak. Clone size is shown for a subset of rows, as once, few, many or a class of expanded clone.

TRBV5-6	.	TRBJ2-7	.	ASSFPNRDYEQY
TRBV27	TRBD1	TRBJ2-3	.	ASSLRALSSRGPDTQY
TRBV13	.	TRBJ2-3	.	ASSLRGGYTQY
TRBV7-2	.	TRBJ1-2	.	ASGETLYGYT
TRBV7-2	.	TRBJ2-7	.	ASSLVDRPHEQY
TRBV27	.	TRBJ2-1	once	ASSYQGGFSGEQF
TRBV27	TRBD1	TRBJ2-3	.	ASSPIQGSATDTQY
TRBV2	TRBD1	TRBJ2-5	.	ASSELTGQGETQY
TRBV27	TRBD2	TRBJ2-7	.	ASTPGGGGSYEQY
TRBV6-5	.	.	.	ASSYLAGELEQY
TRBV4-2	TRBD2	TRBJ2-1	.	ASSQVASGNDEQF
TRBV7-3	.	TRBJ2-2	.	ASSLPDSSVRTGELF
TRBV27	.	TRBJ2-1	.	ASSQYNEQF
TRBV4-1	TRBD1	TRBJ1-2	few	ASSPAKGAYGYT
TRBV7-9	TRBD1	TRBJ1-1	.	ASSLPGTGGADTEAF
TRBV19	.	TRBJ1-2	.	ASTPLGAVGYT
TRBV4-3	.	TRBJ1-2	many	ASSHDVTGLDGYT
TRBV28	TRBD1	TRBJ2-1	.	ASSFRGPYNEQF
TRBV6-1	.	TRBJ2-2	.	ASSAGNTGELF
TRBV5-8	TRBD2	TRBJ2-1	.	ASSSGLASYNEQF
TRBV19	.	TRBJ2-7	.	ASSIGSGWAYEQY
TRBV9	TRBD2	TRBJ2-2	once	ASSPGTSGRTGELF